This T cell receptor (beta chain) was captured by sequencing in a study of blood T cell repertoires in COVID-19. The data were produced by immunoSEQ multiplex PCR, yet TCRdb's version contains in-frame clones alone and is incomplete. Among 120,000 to 150,000 clones listed, 89% were seen once. CDR1 and CDR2 (germline): SGHDT, YYEEEE. This CDR3 comprises 15 residues. V shed 4 bases and J 1 base; nucleotides not matched to a gene: 8. This clone was counted a single time. This receptor was taken from a human donor in a cohort sampled during active COVID-19. Sequencing was performed on peripheral blood. The chain employs TRBV5-6 and TRBJ2-7, with 7 nucleotides matching TRBD1. CDR3 in DNA: TGTGCCAGCAGCCTATTACGGGACAGTTCCTACGAGCAGTACTTC. Translation gives CASSLLRDSSYEQYF.